This TCR beta chain originates from a study of regulatory T cells in long-lasting Graves disease. Regarding this clonotype: A much larger clone differs from this one at a single base, so this may be a read error.

Assembly of TCR beta libraries relied on iRepertoire HTBI primers together with Arm-PCR of CDR3 regions. TCRdb itself ran the multiplex PCR reads through MiXCR, one entry per CDR3 protein. Of hundreds of thousands of distinct CDR3 sequences listed, less than 20% were seen once; the top ten hold 15% to 20%. Noted time point: newly diagnosed GD, antithyroid drugs for less than 3 months. After RNA was extracted from PBMCs, the TCR library was made from it. American Thyroid Association guidelines defined Graves' disease diagnosis. In Xi'an, China, an endocrinology department was the source of patients. The same data also contributed to another study, on T cells in Graves' hyperthyroidism and ophthalmopathy. That report notes: The HTBI set primed first-round TCR CDR3 RT-PCR. Blood shared most expanded thyroid clonotypes above 0.001.

The TCR comes from a woman in her twenties or thirties with Graves disease. Sequencing used peripheral blood mononuclear cells (PBMCs), obtained at new diagnosis, from a patient treated with antithyroid drugs.

The CDR3 region is CASGRGLAQTYEQYF. In nucleotides, the CDR3 is TGTGCCAGCGGCCGCGGACTAGCTCAAACCTACGAGCAGTACTTC. This sequence joins TRBV27 and TRBJ2-7; 8 bases fit TRBD2. Germline V lookup: CDR1 MNHEY, CDR2 SMNVEV (reference sequence). J was trimmed by 2 bases and V by 8 bases; bases with no gene match: 11. The CDR3 covers 15 residues.